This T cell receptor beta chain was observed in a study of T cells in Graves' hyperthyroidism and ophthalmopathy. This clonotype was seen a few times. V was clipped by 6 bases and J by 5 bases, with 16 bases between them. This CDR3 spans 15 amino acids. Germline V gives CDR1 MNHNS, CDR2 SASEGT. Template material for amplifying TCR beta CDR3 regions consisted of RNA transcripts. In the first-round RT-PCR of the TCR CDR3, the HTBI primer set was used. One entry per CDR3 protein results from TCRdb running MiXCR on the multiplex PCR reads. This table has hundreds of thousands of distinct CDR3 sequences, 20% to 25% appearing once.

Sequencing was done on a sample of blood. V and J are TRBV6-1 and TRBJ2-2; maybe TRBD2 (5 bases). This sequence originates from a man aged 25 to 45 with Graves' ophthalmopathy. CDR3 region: CASRFRAGGTGELFF. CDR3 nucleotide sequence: TGTGCCAGCAGATTCCGGGCCGGAGGAACCGGGGAGCTGTTTTTT.